This T cell receptor beta chain was recorded in a study of T cell responses to AZD1222 COVID-19 vaccine. Germline assignment: CDR1 KGHSH and CDR2 LQKENI. CDR3 size: 15 residues. V was shortened by 1 base and J by 1 base, with 11 bases between the two germline ends. Notes on this clone: Antigen specificity is unknown.

Sequencing used immunoSEQ multiplex PCR; TCRdb keeps in-frame clones, though not all of them. The data show 150,000 to 200,000 clones, less than 90% seen once. Points from the study as a whole: Among the donors, most were white British and more were female, and clonal diversity was possibly underestimated. Only a handful of AZD1222 recipients, several in all, had baseline seropositivity. Reports indicate that nearly half of spike-specific TCRs are directed at unmutated variant regions.

The rearrangement joins TRBV18 to TRBJ2-7; TRBD1 might be the D (6 bases). The clonotype comes from an adult in good health. The sequencing here drew on peripheral blood, taken on day 0 of AZD1222 vaccination. The CDR3 loop reads CASSPRRDISYEQYF. The CDR3 nucleotides are TGTGCCAGCTCACCACGACGGGACATTTCCTACGAGCAGTACTTC.